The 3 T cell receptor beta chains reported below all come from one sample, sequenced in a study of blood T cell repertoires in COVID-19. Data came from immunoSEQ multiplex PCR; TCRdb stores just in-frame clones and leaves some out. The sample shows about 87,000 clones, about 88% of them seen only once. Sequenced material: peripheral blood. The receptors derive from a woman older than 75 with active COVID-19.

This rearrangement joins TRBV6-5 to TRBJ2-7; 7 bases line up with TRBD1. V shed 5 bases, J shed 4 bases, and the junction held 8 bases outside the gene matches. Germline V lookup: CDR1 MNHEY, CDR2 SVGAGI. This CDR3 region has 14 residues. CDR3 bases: TGTGCCAGCAGTCCCCACAGGGGAACTTACGAGCAGTACTTC. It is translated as CASSPHRGTYEQYF.

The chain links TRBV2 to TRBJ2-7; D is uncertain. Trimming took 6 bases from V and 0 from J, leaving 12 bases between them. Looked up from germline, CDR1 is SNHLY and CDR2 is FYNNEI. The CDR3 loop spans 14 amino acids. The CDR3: CASRSDKSSYEQYF. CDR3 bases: TGTGCCAGCAGATCCGACAAGAGCTCCTACGAGCAGTACTTC.

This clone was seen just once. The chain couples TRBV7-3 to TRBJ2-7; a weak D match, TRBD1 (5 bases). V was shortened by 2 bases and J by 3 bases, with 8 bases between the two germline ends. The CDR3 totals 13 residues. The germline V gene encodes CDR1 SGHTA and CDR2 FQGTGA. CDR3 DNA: TGTGCCAGCAGCTTAGGGGCCCACTACGAGCAGTACTTC. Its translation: CASSLGAHYEQYF.